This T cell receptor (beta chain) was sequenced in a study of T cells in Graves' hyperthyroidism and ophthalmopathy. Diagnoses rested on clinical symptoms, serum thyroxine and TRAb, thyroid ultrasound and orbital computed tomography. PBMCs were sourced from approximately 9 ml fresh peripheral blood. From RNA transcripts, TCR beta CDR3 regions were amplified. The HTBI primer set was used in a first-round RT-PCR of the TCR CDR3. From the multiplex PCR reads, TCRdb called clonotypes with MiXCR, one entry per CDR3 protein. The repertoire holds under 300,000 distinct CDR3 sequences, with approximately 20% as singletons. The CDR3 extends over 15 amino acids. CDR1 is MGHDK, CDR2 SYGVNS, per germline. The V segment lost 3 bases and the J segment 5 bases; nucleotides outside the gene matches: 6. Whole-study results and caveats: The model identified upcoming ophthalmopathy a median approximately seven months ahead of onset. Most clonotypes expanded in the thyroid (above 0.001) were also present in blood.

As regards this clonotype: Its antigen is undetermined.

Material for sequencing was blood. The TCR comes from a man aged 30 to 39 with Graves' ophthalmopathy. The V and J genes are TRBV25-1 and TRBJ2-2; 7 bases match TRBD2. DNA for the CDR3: TGTGCCAGCAGTGACTTTGGCGGGAGAACCGGGGAGCTGTTTTTT. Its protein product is CASSDFGGRTGELFF.